This T cell receptor (beta chain) was identified in a study of blood T cell repertoires in COVID-19. Assignments of participants to cohorts depended upon their own reported clinical history. TCRdb keeps only in-frame clones here, not all; method: immunoSEQ multiplex PCR. Of under 250,000 clones listed, more than 75% are singletons. Trimming shortened V by 6 bases and J by 8 bases, and 13 bases separated the two germline ends. This CDR3 has 12 residues. Germline V gene lookup returns CDR1 LNHDA and CDR2 SQIVND (reference sequence). This sequence was found in a man in his thirties or forties with acute COVID-19. The chain employs TRBV19 and TRBJ1-2; possible D gene TRBD1, 6 bases. Sequencing was done on a sample of PBMCs or T cells enriched from blood (not recorded which). The CDR3 here is CASRWAGEGYTF. CDR3 DNA: TGTGCCAGTAGATGGGCAGGGGAAGGCTACACCTTC.